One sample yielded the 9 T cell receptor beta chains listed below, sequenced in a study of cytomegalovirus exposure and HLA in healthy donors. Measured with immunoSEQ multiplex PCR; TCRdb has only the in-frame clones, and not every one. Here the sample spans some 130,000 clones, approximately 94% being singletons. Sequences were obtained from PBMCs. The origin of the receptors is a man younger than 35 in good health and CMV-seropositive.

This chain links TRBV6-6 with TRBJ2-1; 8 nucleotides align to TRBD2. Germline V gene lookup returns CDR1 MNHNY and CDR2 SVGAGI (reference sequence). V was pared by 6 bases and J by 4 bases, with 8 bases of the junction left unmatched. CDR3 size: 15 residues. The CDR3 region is CASSGSGKGYNEQFF. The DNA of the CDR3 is TGTGCCAGCAGCGGTAGCGGGAAGGGGTACAATGAGCAGTTCTTC.

The DNA for the CDR3 is TGTGCCAGTAGTATTTTGGGACAGGGGTTAGCTTTCTTT. This gives the protein CASSILGQGLAFF. This sequence joins TRBV19 and TRBJ1-1; 10 bases fit TRBD1. The J segment lost 10 bases and the V segment lost 3 bases, leaving 5 bases of the junction unmatched. Looked up from germline, CDR1 is LNHDA and CDR2 is SQIVND (reference sequence). This CDR3 has 13 residues.

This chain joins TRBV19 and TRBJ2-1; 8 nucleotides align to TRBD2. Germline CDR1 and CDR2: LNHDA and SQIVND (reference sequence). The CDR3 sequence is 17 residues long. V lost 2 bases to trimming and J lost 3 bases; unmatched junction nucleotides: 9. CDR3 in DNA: TGTGCCAGTAGTATATCGCGGTGGGCGGGGGGCTACAATGAGCAGTTCTTC. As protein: CASSISRWAGGYNEQFF. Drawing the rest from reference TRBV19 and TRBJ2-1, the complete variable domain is DGGITQSPKYLFRKEGQNVTLSCEQNLNHDAMYWYRQDPGQGLRLIYYSQIVNDFQKGDIAEGYSVSREKKESFPLTVTSAQKNPTAFYLCASSISRWAGGYNEQFFGPGTRLTVL.

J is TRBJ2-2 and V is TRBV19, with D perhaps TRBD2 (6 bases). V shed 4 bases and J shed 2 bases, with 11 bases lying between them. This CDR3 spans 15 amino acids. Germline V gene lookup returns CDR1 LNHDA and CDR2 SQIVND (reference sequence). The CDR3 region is CASSTGTDNTGELFF. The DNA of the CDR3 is TGTGCCAGTAGTACAGGGACTGATAACACCGGGGAGCTGTTTTTT.

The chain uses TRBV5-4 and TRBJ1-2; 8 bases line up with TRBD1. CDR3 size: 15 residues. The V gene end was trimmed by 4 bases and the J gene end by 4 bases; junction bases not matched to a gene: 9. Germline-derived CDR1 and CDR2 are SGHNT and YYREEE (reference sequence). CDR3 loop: CASSINRGVSYGYTF. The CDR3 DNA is TGTGCCAGCAGCATAAACAGGGGGGTGAGCTATGGCTACACCTTC.

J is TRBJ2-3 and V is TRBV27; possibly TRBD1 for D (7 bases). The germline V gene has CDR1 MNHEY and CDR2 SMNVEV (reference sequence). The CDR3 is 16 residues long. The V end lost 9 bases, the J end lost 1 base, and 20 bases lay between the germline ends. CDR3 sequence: CASRPIRGVGTDTQYF. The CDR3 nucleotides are TGTGCCAGTAGACCCATCAGGGGGGTTGGCACAGATACGCAGTATTTT.

CDR3: CASRTPTSGFSTDTQYF. The CDR3 DNA is TGTGCCAGCAGAACCCCGACTAGCGGCTTTAGCACAGATACGCAGTATTTT. This rearrangement joins TRBV2 to TRBJ2-3, with TRBD2 identical over 9 bases. The V segment lost 6 bases and the J segment 0 bases; nucleotides outside the gene matches: 10. The CDR3 sequence is 17 residues long. Germline V CDR1 and CDR2: SNHLY, FYNNEI.

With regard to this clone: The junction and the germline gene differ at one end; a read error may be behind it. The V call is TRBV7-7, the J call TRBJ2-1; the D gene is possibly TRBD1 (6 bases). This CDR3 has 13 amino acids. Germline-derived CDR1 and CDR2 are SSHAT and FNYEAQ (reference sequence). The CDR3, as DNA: TGTGCTAGCAGCTTGGTACATACCGGGACACTTTTCTTC. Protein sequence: CASSLVHTGTLFF.

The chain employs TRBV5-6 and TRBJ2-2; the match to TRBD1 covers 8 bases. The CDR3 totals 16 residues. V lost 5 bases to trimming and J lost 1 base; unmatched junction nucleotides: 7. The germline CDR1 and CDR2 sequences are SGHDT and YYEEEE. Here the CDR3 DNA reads TGTGCCAGCAGTCGTACCGGGACAGGGAACACCGGGGAGCTGTTTTTT. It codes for CASSRTGTGNTGELFF.